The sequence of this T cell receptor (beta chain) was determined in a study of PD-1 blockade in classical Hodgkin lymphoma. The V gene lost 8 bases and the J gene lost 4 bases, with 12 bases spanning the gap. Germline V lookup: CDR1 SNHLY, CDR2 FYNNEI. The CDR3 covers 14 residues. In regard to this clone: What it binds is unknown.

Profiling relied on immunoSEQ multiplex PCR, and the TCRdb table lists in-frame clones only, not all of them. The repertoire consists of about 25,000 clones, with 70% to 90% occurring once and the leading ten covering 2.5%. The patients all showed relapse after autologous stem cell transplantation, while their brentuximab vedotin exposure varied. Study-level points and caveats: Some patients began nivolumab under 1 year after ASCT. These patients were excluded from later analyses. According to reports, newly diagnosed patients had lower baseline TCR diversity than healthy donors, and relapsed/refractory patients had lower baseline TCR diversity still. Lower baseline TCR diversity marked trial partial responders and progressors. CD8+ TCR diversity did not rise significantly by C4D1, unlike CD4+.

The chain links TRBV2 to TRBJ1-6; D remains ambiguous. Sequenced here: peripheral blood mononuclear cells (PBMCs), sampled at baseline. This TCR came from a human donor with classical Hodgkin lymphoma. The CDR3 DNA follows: TGTGCCAGCCAAGGAGGGATATATAATTCACCCCTCCACTTT. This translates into CASQGGIYNSPLHF.